This T cell receptor beta chain was identified during a study of blood T cells in healthy people across ages. As for the study in general: Roughly one uniquely barcoded beta molecule per two T cells was captured.

This CDR3 spans 13 amino acids. V was trimmed by 5 bases and J by 4 bases, leaving 9 bases between them. The V gene's germline CDR1 is SGHVS and CDR2 FNYEAQ. Every donor contributed roughly 10 milliliters of peripheral blood by blood draw. A second 7 to 11 cycle PCR used barcoded and J-beta primers. Each of the samples gave a minimum of 3 million paired-end reads that contained CDR3. TCRdb re-derived calls from the 5' RACE reads in MiXCR, one entry per CDR3 protein. The sample records 1,500,000 or so distinct CDR3 sequences, approximately 60% being singletons. Study findings and constraints: More naive CD4+ cells and higher diversity marked long-lived donors relative to aged donors.

A remark on this clonotype: Its antigen is undetermined.

This chain connects TRBV7-6 to TRBJ2-1; D call uncertain. Sequenced sample: blood. The sequence came from a man aged 18 to 30 in good health. This CDR3 is CASSRMAYNEQFF. DNA for the CDR3: TGTGCCAGCAGCCGAATGGCGTACAATGAGCAGTTCTTC.